Listed below are T cell receptor beta chains from one sample, sequenced in a study of blood T cell repertoires in COVID-19. TCRdb's copy holds only in-frame clones and misses some; the assay was immunoSEQ multiplex PCR. The sample records about 76,000 clones, roughly 81% being singletons. The sequenced material came from peripheral blood. These receptors were collected from a man aged 60 to 69 with COVID-19, enrolled during active disease. The CDR3 runs from the conserved cysteine through the conserved F or W. Each record gives: V gene, clone size, D gene, J gene, CDR3 protein, CDR3 DNA. A D gene is named only where the DNA matches it firmly. The listing skips clone size in some rows; elsewhere it reads once, few, many or a size class.

V gene: TRBV18; clone size: -; D gene: -; J gene: TRBJ1-4; CDR3 protein: CASSPGSRRNEKLFF; CDR3 DNA: TGTGCCAGCTCACCAGGGAGCAGACGTAATGAAAAACTGTTTTTT
V gene: TRBV24-1; clone size: -; D gene: TRBD2; J gene: TRBJ2-1; CDR3 protein: CATSDLGAGAYNEQFF; CDR3 DNA: TGTGCCACCAGTGATTTGGGAGCGGGAGCCTACAATGAGCAGTTCTTC
V gene: TRBV6-1; clone size: -; D gene: -; J gene: TRBJ1-2; CDR3 protein: CASSEALPGRVSYGYTF; CDR3 DNA: TGTGCCAGCAGTGAAGCGCTTCCTGGCAGGGTGTCCTATGGCTACACCTTC
V gene: TRBV7-2; clone size: -; D gene: -; J gene: TRBJ2-3; CDR3 protein: CASSAYDTQYF; CDR3 DNA: TGTGCCAGCAGCGCGTATGATACGCAGTATTTT
V gene: TRBV3-1/TRBV3-2; clone size: once; D gene: -; J gene: TRBJ1-2; CDR3 protein: CASSQDLVTENGGYTF; CDR3 DNA: TGTGCCAGCAGCCAAGATCTAGTGACAGAAAACGGGGGCTACACCTTC
V gene: TRBV7-9; clone size: -; D gene: -; J gene: TRBJ2-7; CDR3 protein: CASSSAPGHISYEQYF; CDR3 DNA: TGTGCCAGCAGCTCCGCTCCGGGACATATTTCCTACGAGCAGTACTTC
V gene: TRBV5-1; clone size: -; D gene: -; J gene: TRBJ1-2; CDR3 protein: CASSPTPDRTYGYTF; CDR3 DNA: TGCGCCAGCAGCCCGACACCGGACAGAACGTATGGCTACACCTTC
V gene: TRBV10-2; clone size: -; D gene: TRBD1; J gene: TRBJ1-2; CDR3 protein: CASSESAGGDGYTF; CDR3 DNA: TGCGCCAGCAGTGAGTCAGCAGGGGGAGATGGCTACACCTTC
V gene: TRBV11-1; clone size: -; D gene: TRBD1; J gene: TRBJ2-3; CDR3 protein: CASRTGQNTDTQYF; CDR3 DNA: TGTGCCAGCAGGACGGGACAGAACACAGATACGCAGTATTTT
V gene: TRBV10-3; clone size: -; D gene: -; J gene: TRBJ2-7; CDR3 protein: CAISEPPGNYEQYF; CDR3 DNA: TGTGCCATCAGTGAGCCCCCCGGTAACTACGAGCAGTACTTC
V gene: TRBV10-1; clone size: -; D gene: TRBD2; J gene: TRBJ2-7; CDR3 protein: CASSLGLAGESSYEQYF; CDR3 DNA: TGCGCCAGCAGCCTGGGACTAGCGGGTGAGAGCTCCTACGAGCAGTACTTC
V gene: TRBV28; clone size: -; D gene: -; J gene: TRBJ1-2; CDR3 protein: CASSLVEYGYTF; CDR3 DNA: TGTGCCAGCAGTTTGGTCGAGTATGGCTACACCTTC
V gene: TRBV4-1; clone size: -; D gene: -; J gene: TRBJ1-1; CDR3 protein: CASSQDKGWEAFF; CDR3 DNA: TGCGCCAGCAGCCAAGATAAGGGGTGGGAAGCTTTCTTT
V gene: TRBV28; clone size: -; D gene: -; J gene: TRBJ1-2; CDR3 protein: CASSLGSRVLGYTF; CDR3 DNA: TGTGCCAGCAGTCTCGGAAGTCGGGTCCTTGGCTACACCTTC
V gene: TRBV19; clone size: once; D gene: -; J gene: TRBJ2-1; CDR3 protein: CASSIGGDSYNEQFF; CDR3 DNA: TGTGCCAGTAGTATCGGCGGGGATTCCTACAATGAGCAGTTCTTC
V gene: TRBV14; clone size: -; D gene: TRBD1; J gene: TRBJ1-4; CDR3 protein: CASSPSGQVFEKLFF; CDR3 DNA: TGTGCCAGCAGCCCGTCAGGACAGGTTTTCGAAAAACTGTTTTTT
V gene: TRBV7-9; clone size: few; D gene: -; J gene: TRBJ1-5; CDR3 protein: CASSLGPRGYSNQPQHF; CDR3 DNA: TGTGCCAGCAGCTTAGGGCCCCGAGGCTATAGCAATCAGCCCCAGCATTTT
V gene: TRBV5-4; clone size: -; D gene: -; J gene: TRBJ2-7; CDR3 protein: CASSERSSYEQYF; CDR3 DNA: TGTGCCAGCAGCGAGCGCAGCTCCTACGAGCAGTACTTC
V gene: TRBV5-4; clone size: -; D gene: -; J gene: TRBJ2-1; CDR3 protein: CASSLAGGASSYNEQFF; CDR3 DNA: TGTGCCAGCAGCTTGGCGGGCGGGGCCAGCTCCTACAATGAGCAGTTCTTC
V gene: TRBV5-1; clone size: -; D gene: TRBD2; J gene: TRBJ2-3; CDR3 protein: CASSLQAGGNTDTQYF; CDR3 DNA: TGCGCCAGCAGCTTACAAGCGGGAGGGAACACAGATACGCAGTATTTT
V gene: TRBV10-3; clone size: -; D gene: -; J gene: TRBJ1-1; CDR3 protein: CAITEVLNTEAFF; CDR3 DNA: TGTGCCATCACCGAGGTCCTGAACACTGAAGCTTTCTTT
V gene: TRBV24-1; clone size: -; D gene: TRBD1; J gene: TRBJ1-5; CDR3 protein: CATSDGPGTDSNQPQHF; CDR3 DNA: TGTGCCACCAGTGATGGCCCCGGGACAGATAGCAATCAGCCCCAGCATTTT
V gene: TRBV19; clone size: few; D gene: -; J gene: TRBJ2-7; CDR3 protein: CASSPRHQRGYEQYF; CDR3 DNA: TGTGCCAGTAGCCCCCGACACCAGAGGGGGTACGAGCAGTACTTC